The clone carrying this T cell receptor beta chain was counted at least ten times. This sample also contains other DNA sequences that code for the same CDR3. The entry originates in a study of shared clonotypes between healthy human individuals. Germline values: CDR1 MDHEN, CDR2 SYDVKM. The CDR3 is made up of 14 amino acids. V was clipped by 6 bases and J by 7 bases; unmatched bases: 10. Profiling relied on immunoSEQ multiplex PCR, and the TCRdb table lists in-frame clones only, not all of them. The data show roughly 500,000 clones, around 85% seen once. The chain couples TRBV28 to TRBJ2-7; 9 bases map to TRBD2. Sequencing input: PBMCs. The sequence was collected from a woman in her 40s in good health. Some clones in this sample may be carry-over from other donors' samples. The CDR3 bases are TGTGCCAGCAGAAGGACTAGCGCCTTCGGGGAGCAGTACTTC. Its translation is CASRRTSAFGEQYF.